This T cell receptor (beta chain) was captured in a study of T cells in Graves' hyperthyroidism and ophthalmopathy. V lost 0 bases, J lost 5 bases, and 16 bases lay in between. The CDR3 loop spans 16 amino acids. Germline V gives CDR1 SNHLY, CDR2 FYNNEI. Using RNA transcripts as the source, TCR beta CDR3 regions were amplified. A first-round RT-PCR of the TCR CDR3 used the HTBI primer set. TCRdb called the multiplex PCR reads again in MiXCR, with one record for every CDR3 protein. The repertoire holds 650,000 to 800,000 distinct CDR3 sequences, with about 45% as singletons. The sample taken for sequencing was peripheral blood or thyroid tissue (not recorded which). The TCR sequence derives from an adult man with Graves' disease, either hyperthyroidism or ophthalmopathy (not recorded which). J is TRBJ2-5 and V is TRBV2; no firm D call. The DNA for the CDR3 is TGTGCCAGCAGTGAAGCGATTGCCAGCCCGAAGGAGACCCAGTACTTC. As protein: CASSEAIASPKETQYF.